This TCR beta chain stems from a study of immune cell composition in non-small cell lung cancer. Normal lung was taken at the farthest possible site, at least 3 cm from tumour. Worth noting for this clone: Its antigen is unknown.

Points from the study as a whole: Tumour TCR-beta clonality was not significantly tied to smoking pack-years.

Here immunoSEQ multiplex PCR was the method, and the copy in TCRdb shows in-frame clones only, minus some. The sample contains some 3,200 clones, around 79% of which appear only once. The V gene's germline CDR1 is LNHDA and CDR2 SQIVND (reference sequence). With 5 bases clipped from V and 0 bases from J, the junction kept 14 bases outside the gene matches. This CDR3 has 19 residues. This receptor was taken from a human donor with non-small cell lung cancer. Sequencing input: non-adjacent lung tissue. V and J are TRBV19 and TRBJ2-3, with 10 bases that match TRBD2. CDR3: CASSGAASGGHPSTDTQYF. In DNA form, the CDR3 reads TGTGCCAGTAGTGGGGCCGCTAGCGGGGGCCACCCTAGCACAGATACGCAGTATTTT.